The 3 T cell receptor beta chains listed next were all sequenced from one sample in a study of cytomegalovirus exposure and HLA in healthy donors. It was with 60 Vbeta and 13 Jbeta primers that the PCR ran. Sequencing used immunoSEQ multiplex PCR; TCRdb keeps in-frame clones, though not all of them. The sample contains about 130,000 clones, roughly 15% of which appear only once. Sequencing was done on a sample of PBMCs. Receptor source: a female donor in good health and CMV-seropositive.

This clone was detected a few times. This chain joins TRBV5-4 and TRBJ2-7; TRBD2 matches at 11 bases. V lost 4 bases to trimming and J lost 6 bases; unmatched junction nucleotides: 6. The CDR3 sequence is 14 residues long. In germline, CDR1 is SGHNT, CDR2 YYREEE (reference sequence). This chain's CDR3 is CASSLSGGAVEQYF. In DNA, the CDR3 is TGTGCCAGCAGCCTTAGCGGGGGGGCCGTCGAGCAGTACTTC. The full variable domain, with the rest looked up from reference TRBV5-4 and TRBJ2-7, is ETGVTQSPTHLIKTRGQQVTLRCSSQSGHNTVSWYQQALGQGPQFIFQYYREEENGRGNFPPRFSGLQFPNYSSELNVNALELDDSALYLCASSLSGGAVEQYFGPGTRLTVT.

This clone was seen a few times. The rearrangement joins TRBV30 to TRBJ2-7, with D possibly being TRBD2 (5 bases). The CDR3 is 12 amino acids. The germline CDR1 and CDR2 sequences are GTSNPN and SVGIG (reference sequence). The V gene lost 2 bases and the J gene lost 4 bases, with 9 bases spanning the gap. The CDR3 DNA sequence: TGTGCCTGGAGTCGGGGTGGTTACGAGCAGTACTTC. Protein sequence: CAWSRGGYEQYF.

The table lists this clone with a few counts. The chain combines TRBV5-1 with TRBJ2-7; 9 bases align to TRBD1. V gave up 5 bases and J gave up 6 bases; unmatched junction bases: 6. The CDR3 is 13 amino acids. Germline loops: CDR1 SGHRS, CDR2 YFSETQ. The CDR3 sequence: CASSSGTGFEQYF. CDR3 sequence (DNA): TGCGCCAGCAGTTCCGGGACAGGGTTCGAGCAGTACTTC.